These 28 T cell receptor beta chains were sequenced from one sample in a study of CD8+ T cells in alopecia areata (dated by TCRdb to between 2018 and 2020). Libraries were made using the immunoSEQ multiplex PCR assay. RNA was extracted from all samples and reverse transcribed into cDNA as template for TCR sequencing. TCRdb's version of the immuneACCESS table is confined to in-frame rearrangements and falls short of the full clone set. An unresolved V gene accounts for under half of the shortfall where checked; the remainder is of unknown origin. This sample gives around 82,000 clones in total; approximately 50% of them show up just once. Approximately 5.4% of the sample lies in the top ten. What was sequenced was NKG2D-high CD8+ T cells sorted from blood. The cell subset or site label of this sample denotes: sorted CD8+ NKG2D-high blood T cells. The source is a human donor with alopecia areata.

This rearrangement joins TRBV28 to TRBJ2-1; the match to TRBD2 covers 12 bases. With 9 bases clipped from V and 4 bases from J, the junction kept 4 bases outside the gene matches. This CDR3 is built from 14 residues. Germline-derived CDR1 and CDR2 are MDHEN and SYDVKM. The CDR3 protein is CASRGLAGYNEQFF. The CDR3 DNA follows: TGTGCCAGTAGAGGACTAGCGGGATACAATGAGCAGTTCTTC.

Only a few counts were recorded for this clone. This sequence joins TRBV5-1 and TRBJ1-2; unclear D gene. CDR3 length: 13 amino acids. Germline assignment: CDR1 SGHRS and CDR2 YFSETQ. The ends were cut back, 4 bases at V and 6 bases at J, with 13 bases in the middle. The CDR3 loop reads CASSITEIHGYTF. In DNA, the CDR3 is TGCGCCAGCAGCATAACAGAGATCCATGGCTACACCTTC.

This chain joins TRBV11-2 and TRBJ2-1; D is possibly TRBD2 (6 bases). The CDR3 covers 16 residues. The germline CDR1 and CDR2 sequences are SGHAT and FQNNGV. Trimming shortened V by 4 bases and J by 0 bases, and 13 bases separated the two germline ends. Here the CDR3 DNA reads TGTGCCAGCAGCTCTCGGACTATCAGCTCCTACAATGAGCAGTTCTTC. This sequence encodes CASSSRTISSYNEQFF.

This chain links TRBV7-9 with TRBJ1-5; TRBD1 matches 7 bases. V lost 5 bases, J lost 2 bases, and 3 bases stayed unmatched. CDR1 SEHNR and CDR2 FQNEAQ come from the germline V gene (reference sequence). The CDR3 has 14 amino acids. The CDR3 here is CASSRDSGNQPQHF. The CDR3, as DNA: TGTGCCAGCAGCCGGGACAGTGGCAATCAGCCCCAGCATTTT.

In this sample, this clone turned up once. In DNA form, the CDR3 reads TGTGCCAGCAGTTCATACTCGGGGGATACGCAGTATTTT. It yields the protein CASSSYSGDTQYF. The rearrangement joins TRBV27 to TRBJ2-3; tentatively, D is TRBD2 (5 bases). The CDR3 length is 13 residues. Trimming removed 4 bases at V and 6 bases at J, with 11 bases between. Looked up from germline, CDR1 is MNHEY and CDR2 is SMNVEV (reference sequence).

This clone has a handful of counts. The rearrangement links TRBV6-4 to TRBJ2-2; D might be TRBD2 (6 bases). V was clipped by 2 bases and J by 7 bases, with 8 bases between them. The CDR3 covers 13 residues. Per the germline V gene, CDR1 is MRHNA and CDR2 is SNTAGT. The DNA of the CDR3 is TGTGCCAGCAGTGACCGGGGGAGCGGGGAGCTGTTTTTT. Translation: CASSDRGSGELFF.

The gene calls are TRBV7-8 and TRBJ2-7; 9 bases align to TRBD2. Germline loops: CDR1 SGHVS, CDR2 FQNEAQ. This CDR3 comprises 16 residues. Trimming took 0 bases from V and 2 from J; bases not matched to a gene: 5. The CDR3 DNA reads TGTGCCAGCAGCTTAGCGGGTCGACTAGCGGCCTACGAGCAGTACTTC. Its translation is CASSLAGRLAAYEQYF.

This clone has only a few counts. The same CDR3 can be traced to other DNA sequences in this sample. This chain's CDR3 is CASSLGTHTEAFF. The CDR3 nucleotides are TGTGCCAGCAGCCTCGGGACACACACTGAAGCTTTCTTT. The rearrangement links TRBV5-6 to TRBJ1-1; a weak D match, TRBD1 (6 bases). Germline CDR1 reads SGHDT; CDR2 reads YYEEEE. The germline V and J ends were trimmed by 4 bases and 3 bases, with 10 bases remaining between them. CDR3 length equals 13 residues.

This clone was seen only a few times. The gene calls are TRBV19 and TRBJ2-7, with TRBD1 as a possible D gene (6 bases). Trimming took off 8 bases at V and 6 bases at J, with 17 bases between the two ends. The CDR3 sequence is 13 residues long. CDR1 and CDR2 (germline): LNHDA, SQIVND (reference sequence). The CDR3 DNA reads as TGTGCCAGTGCCGGGACCCAAGGGGGCGAGCAGTACTTC. Encoded protein: CASAGTQGGEQYF.

This clone turned up a few times. This chain connects TRBV27 to TRBJ2-7, with TRBD1 matching over 9 bases. Germline V lookup: CDR1 MNHEY, CDR2 SMNVEV (reference sequence). The CDR3 totals 14 residues. V shed 6 bases, J shed 3 bases, and the junction held 6 bases outside the gene matches. The CDR3 DNA follows: TGTGCCAGCAGCAGGACAGGGGAAGGCTACGAGCAGTACTTC. Its translation is CASSRTGEGYEQYF.

J is TRBJ2-1 and V is TRBV29-1; 10 bases map to TRBD2. Germline V gives CDR1 SQVTM, CDR2 ANQGSEA. V dropped 3 bases and J dropped 1; count of bases not matched to a gene: 6. The length of the CDR3 is 16 residues. The CDR3 loop reads CSVEVAGGRSYNEQFF. As DNA, the CDR3 is TGCAGCGTTGAGGTAGCGGGGGGAAGATCCTACAATGAGCAGTTCTTC.

Comments on this clone: The sample holds other DNA sequences that translate to the same CDR3. J is TRBJ2-7 and V is TRBV5-6; no firm D call. Trimming took off 0 bases at V and 6 bases at J, with 4 bases between the two ends. The CDR3 is made up of 11 amino acids. Germline CDR1 is SGHDT and CDR2 is YYEEEE. CDR3 loop: CASSLASEQYF. CDR3 nucleotide sequence: TGTGCCAGCAGCTTGGCCTCCGAGCAGTACTTC.

The gene calls are TRBV7-9 and TRBJ1-2; D unclear. Germline V CDR1 and CDR2: SEHNR, FQNEAQ (reference sequence). Trimming removed 10 bases at V and 7 bases at J, with 7 bases between. The CDR3 loop spans 9 amino acids. CDR3 sequence: CATESGYTF. In DNA form, the CDR3 reads TGTGCCACCGAATCTGGCTACACCTTC.

The chain employs TRBV4-3 and TRBJ2-1; D unclear. Germline loops: CDR1 LGHNA, CDR2 YSLEER. Trimming stripped 4 bases from V and 3 bases from J, with 16 bases between. The CDR3 has 16 residues. Here the CDR3 DNA reads TGCGCCAGCAGCCTTACTCTCCGTGAGGACTACAATGAGCAGTTCTTC. Translation: CASSLTLREDYNEQFF.

In the case of this clone: With only one base between it and a far larger clone, this is likely a read error. This CDR3 is CASSQVMVQETYEQYF. The CDR3 region has the DNA TGTGCCAGCAGCCAAGTGATGGTACAGGAAACCTACGAGCAGTACTTC. This chain links TRBV7-8 with TRBJ2-7; the D gene is possibly TRBD1 (5 bases). Germline loops: CDR1 SGHVS, CDR2 FQNEAQ. With 5 bases removed from V and 2 bases from J, the gap between germline ends came to 19 bases. The CDR3 spans 16 residues.

This clone was seen more than once but under ten times. J is TRBJ1-5 and V is TRBV5-6; TRBD1 matches at 7 bases. V lost 4 bases, J lost 9 bases, and 10 bases stayed unmatched. Germline assignment: CDR1 SGHDT and CDR2 YYEEEE. The CDR3 covers 14 residues. CDR3 sequence: CASSPGQDRGPQHF. For the CDR3, the DNA is TGTGCCAGCAGCCCAGGACAGGATCGGGGGCCCCAGCATTTT.

The V and J genes are TRBV2 and TRBJ2-3, with a possible D match to TRBD1 (5 bases). The CDR3 has 12 residues. CDR1 and CDR2 (germline): SNHLY, FYNNEI. Trimming removed 11 bases at V and 0 bases at J, with 9 bases between. The CDR3 protein is CAGAGSTDTQYF. In nucleotides, the CDR3 is TGTGCCGGGGCAGGAAGCACAGATACGCAGTATTTT.

The rearrangement uses TRBV6-5 and TRBJ2-1, with 8 bases identical to TRBD1. There are 15 residues in the CDR3. Trimming at V came to 0 bases and at J to 9 bases, leaving 7 bases not matched to a gene. The germline V gene encodes CDR1 MNHEY and CDR2 SVGAGI. The CDR3 DNA reads as TGTGCCAGCAGTTACTCGTCCAGGGGGCAAGGTGAGCAGTTCTTC. Residues: CASSYSSRGQGEQFF.

This clone appeared a single time. The V gene is TRBV30, the J gene TRBJ2-7, with D possibly TRBD1 on 5 matching bases. This CDR3 has 13 residues. The V and J ends lost 4 bases and 7 bases respectively, with 17 bases between them. The germline CDR1 and CDR2 sequences are GTSNPN and SVGIG (reference sequence). The CDR3 is CAWTNYAKGEQYF. The CDR3 DNA reads as TGTGCCTGGACAAACTATGCTAAGGGGGAGCAGTACTTC.

The chain links TRBV5-6 to TRBJ2-7, with a possible D match to TRBD1 (5 bases). CDR1 SGHDT and CDR2 YYEEEE come from the germline V gene. The CDR3 spans 13 residues. The ends were cut back, 0 bases at V and 2 bases at J, with 6 bases in the middle. CDR3 loop: CASSLGGPYEQYF. CDR3 bases: TGTGCCAGCAGCTTGGGGGGCCCCTACGAGCAGTACTTC.

The sample holds one count of this clone. This chain links TRBV9 with TRBJ1-6, with 8 bases fitting TRBD1. The CDR3 spans 14 residues. With 2 bases clipped from V and 8 bases from J, the junction kept 3 bases outside the gene matches. Germline CDR1 is SGDLS and CDR2 is YYNGEE. As DNA, the CDR3 is TGTGCCAGCAGCGTTACAGGGGGAGATTCACCCCTCCACTTT. Its translation: CASSVTGGDSPLHF.

This rearrangement joins TRBV29-1 to TRBJ2-5; D could derive from TRBD1 or TRBD2 (6 bases each). The J call may be wrong; the DNA end is better matched by TRBJ2-7. In germline, CDR1 is SQVTM, CDR2 ANQGSEA. This CDR3 spans 13 amino acids. The CDR3 DNA is TGCAGCGTGCGGGACACGTTTACCTACGAGCAGTACTTC. Protein product: CSVRDTFTYEQYF.

Concerning this clone itself: The sample carries other DNA sequences with the same CDR3. This CDR3 is CASSLRGNQPQHF. CDR3 bases: TGTGCCAGCAGTCTCAGGGGGAATCAGCCCCAGCATTTT. The J gene is TRBJ1-5, the V gene TRBV27, with 7 bases fitting TRBD1. Trimming took 5 bases from V and 4 from J; bases not matched to a gene: 2. From germline, CDR1 is MNHEY and CDR2 SMNVEV (reference sequence). The CDR3 covers 13 residues.

The genes are TRBV5-4 and TRBJ2-5, with a weak D call TRBD2 (6 bases). Germline V gene lookup returns CDR1 SGHNT and CDR2 YYREEE (reference sequence). This CDR3 comprises 14 residues. V lost 4 bases to trimming and J lost 8 bases, with 18 bases between them. As DNA, the CDR3 is TGTGCCAGCAGCATGGGACTGGGAGGTAGTACCCAGTACTTC. Protein sequence: CASSMGLGGSTQYF.

V is TRBV13 and J is TRBJ2-5, with D tentatively TRBD1 (5 bases). The CDR3 is 12 residues long. Germline CDR1 is PRHDT and CDR2 is FYEKMQ (reference sequence). The V and J ends lost 5 bases and 2 bases respectively, with 6 bases between them. The CDR3, as DNA: TGTGCCAGCAGCGGGGCTCAAGAGACCCAGTACTTC. It specifies CASSGAQETQYF.

CDR3 DNA: TGTGCCAGCAGTGAGTTCGGGACCGAAGAGACCCAGTACTTC. Translated: CASSEFGTEETQYF. The rearrangement links TRBV6-1 to TRBJ2-5; D may correspond to TRBD1 or TRBD2 (5 bases each). CDR3 length: 14 residues. Per germline, CDR1 MNHNS and CDR2 SASEGT. V was cut by 3 bases and J by 3 bases, with 11 bases left in between.

The chain links TRBV11-2 to TRBJ2-7; weak D call: TRBD2 (6 bases). CDR3 length equals 13 residues. Trimming cost V 5 bases and J 1 base, with 9 bases left between them. Looked up from germline, CDR1 is SGHAT and CDR2 is FQNNGV. In nucleotides, the CDR3 is TGTGCCAGCAGCGCAGGACTATCCTACGAGCAGTACTTC. Translated: CASSAGLSYEQYF. The full variable domain, completed using reference TRBV11-2 and TRBJ2-7, is EAGVAQSPRYKIIEKRQSVAFWCNPISGHATLYWYQQILGQGPKLLIQFQNNGVVDDSQLPKDRFSAERLKGVDSTLKIQPAKLEDSAVYLCASSAGLSYEQYFGPGTRLTVT.

The V and J genes are TRBV5-6 and TRBJ2-7; possibly TRBD1 for D (6 bases). The V end was cut by 5 bases, the J end by 3 bases, with 12 bases between. This CDR3 has 13 residues. CDR1 and CDR2 (germline): SGHDT, YYEEEE. CDR3 bases: TGTGCCAGCAGGGCTGACAGGATCTACGAGCAGTACTTC. Amino acid sequence: CASRADRIYEQYF.